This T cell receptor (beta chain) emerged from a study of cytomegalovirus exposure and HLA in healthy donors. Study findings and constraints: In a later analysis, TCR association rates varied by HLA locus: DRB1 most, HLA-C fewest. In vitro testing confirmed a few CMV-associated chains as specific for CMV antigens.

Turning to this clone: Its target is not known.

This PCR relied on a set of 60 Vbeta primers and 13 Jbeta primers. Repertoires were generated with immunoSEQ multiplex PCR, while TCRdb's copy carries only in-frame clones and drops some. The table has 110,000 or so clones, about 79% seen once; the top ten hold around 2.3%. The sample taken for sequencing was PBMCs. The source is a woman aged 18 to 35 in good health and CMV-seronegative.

CDR3 sequence: CASSLGWGGVVNTEAFF. The CDR3, as DNA: TGTGCCAGCAGCTTAGGATGGGGGGGGGTAGTGAACACTGAAGCTTTCTTT. The V and J genes are TRBV7-6 and TRBJ1-1; a possible D gene is TRBD1 (5 bases). The CDR3 sequence is 17 residues long. V was cut by 1 base and J by 0 bases, with 15 bases left in between. The germline gives CDR1 SGHVS, CDR2 FNYEAQ.